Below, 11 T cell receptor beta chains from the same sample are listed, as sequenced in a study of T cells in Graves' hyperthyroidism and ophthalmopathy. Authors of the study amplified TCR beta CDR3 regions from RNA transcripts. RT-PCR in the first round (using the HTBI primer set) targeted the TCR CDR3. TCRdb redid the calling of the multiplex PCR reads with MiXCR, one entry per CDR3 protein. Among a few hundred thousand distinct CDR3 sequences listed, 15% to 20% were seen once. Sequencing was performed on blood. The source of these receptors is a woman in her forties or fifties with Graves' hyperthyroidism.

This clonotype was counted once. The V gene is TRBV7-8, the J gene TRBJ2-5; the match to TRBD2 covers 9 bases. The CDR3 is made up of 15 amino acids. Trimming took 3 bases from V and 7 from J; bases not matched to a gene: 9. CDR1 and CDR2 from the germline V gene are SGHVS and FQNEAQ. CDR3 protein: CASSLGGGGAVTQYF. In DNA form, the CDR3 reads TGTGCCAGCAGCTTGGGGGGCGGGGGGGCCGTGACCCAGTACTTC.

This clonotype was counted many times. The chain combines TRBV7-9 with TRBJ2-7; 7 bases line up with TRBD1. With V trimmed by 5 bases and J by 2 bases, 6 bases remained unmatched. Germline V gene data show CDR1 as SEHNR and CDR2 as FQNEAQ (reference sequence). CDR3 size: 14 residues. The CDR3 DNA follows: TGTGCCAGCAGCCCGCCGACAGGGACCTACGAGCAGTACTTC. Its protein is CASSPPTGTYEQYF.

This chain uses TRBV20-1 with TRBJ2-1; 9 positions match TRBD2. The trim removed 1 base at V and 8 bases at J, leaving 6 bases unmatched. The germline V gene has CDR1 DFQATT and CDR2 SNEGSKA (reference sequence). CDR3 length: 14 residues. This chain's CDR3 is CSARVAGGGDEQFF. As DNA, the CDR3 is TGCAGTGCTAGAGTCGCGGGGGGGGGAGATGAGCAGTTCTTC.

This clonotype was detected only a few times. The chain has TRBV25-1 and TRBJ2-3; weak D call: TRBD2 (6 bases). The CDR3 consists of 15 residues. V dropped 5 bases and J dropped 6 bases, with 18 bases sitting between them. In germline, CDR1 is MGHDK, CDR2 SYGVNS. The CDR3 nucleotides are TGTGCCAGCAGTCCCCGCCCCCGCGGGGCGGATACGCAGTATTTT. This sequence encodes CASSPRPRGADTQYF.

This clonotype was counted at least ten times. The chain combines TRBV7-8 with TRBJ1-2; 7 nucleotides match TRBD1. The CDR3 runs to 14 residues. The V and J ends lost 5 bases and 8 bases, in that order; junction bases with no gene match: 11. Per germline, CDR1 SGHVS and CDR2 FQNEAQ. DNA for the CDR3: TGTGCCAGCAGCCCGACAGGGCCCCCTTTCGGCTACACCTTC. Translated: CASSPTGPPFGYTF.

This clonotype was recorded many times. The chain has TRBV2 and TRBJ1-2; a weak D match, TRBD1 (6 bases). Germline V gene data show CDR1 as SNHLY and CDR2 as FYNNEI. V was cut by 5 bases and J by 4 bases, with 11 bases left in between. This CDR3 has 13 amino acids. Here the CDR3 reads CASSPDRFYGYTF. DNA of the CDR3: TGTGCCAGCAGTCCAGACAGGTTCTATGGCTACACCTTC.

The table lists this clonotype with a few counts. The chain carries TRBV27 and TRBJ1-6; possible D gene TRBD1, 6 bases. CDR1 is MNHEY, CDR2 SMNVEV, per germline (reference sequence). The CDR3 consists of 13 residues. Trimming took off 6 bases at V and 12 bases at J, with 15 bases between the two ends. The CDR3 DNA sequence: TGTGCCAGCAGACTCGGGGGCGCAGTACCCCTCCACTTT. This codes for CASRLGGAVPLHF.

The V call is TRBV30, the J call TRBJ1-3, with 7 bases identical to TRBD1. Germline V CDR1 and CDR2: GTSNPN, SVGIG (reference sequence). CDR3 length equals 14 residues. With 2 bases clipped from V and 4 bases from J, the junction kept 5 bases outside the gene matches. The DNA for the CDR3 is TGTGCCTGGAGTTTGACAGGGAGGGGAAACACCATATATTTT. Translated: CAWSLTGRGNTIYF. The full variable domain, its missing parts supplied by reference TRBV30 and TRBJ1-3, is SQTIHQWPATLVQPVGSPLSLECTVEGTSNPNLYWYRQAAGRGLQLLFYSVGIGQISSEVPQNLSASRPQDRQFILSSKKLLLSDSGFYLCAWSLTGRGNTIYFGEGSWLTVV.

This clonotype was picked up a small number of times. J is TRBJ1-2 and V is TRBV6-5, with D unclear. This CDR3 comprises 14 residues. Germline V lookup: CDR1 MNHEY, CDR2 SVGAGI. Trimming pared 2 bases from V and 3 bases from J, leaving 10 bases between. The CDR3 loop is CASSYGRGHYGYTF. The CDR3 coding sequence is TGTGCCAGCAGTTACGGCAGAGGCCACTATGGCTACACCTTC.

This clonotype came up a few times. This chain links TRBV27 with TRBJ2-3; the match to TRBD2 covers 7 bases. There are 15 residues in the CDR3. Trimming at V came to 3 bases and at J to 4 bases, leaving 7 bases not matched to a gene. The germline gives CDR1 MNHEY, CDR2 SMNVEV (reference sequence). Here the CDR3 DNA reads TGTGCCAGCAGTTTCGTGGCGGGAGCCGCAGATACGCAGTATTTT. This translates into CASSFVAGAADTQYF.

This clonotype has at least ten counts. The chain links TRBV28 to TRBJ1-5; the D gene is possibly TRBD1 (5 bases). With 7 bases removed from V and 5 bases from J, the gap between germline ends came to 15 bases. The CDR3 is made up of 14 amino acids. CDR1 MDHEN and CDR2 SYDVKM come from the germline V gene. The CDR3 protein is CASMEWGPHQPQHF. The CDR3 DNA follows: TGTGCCAGCATGGAGTGGGGACCCCATCAGCCCCAGCATTTT.